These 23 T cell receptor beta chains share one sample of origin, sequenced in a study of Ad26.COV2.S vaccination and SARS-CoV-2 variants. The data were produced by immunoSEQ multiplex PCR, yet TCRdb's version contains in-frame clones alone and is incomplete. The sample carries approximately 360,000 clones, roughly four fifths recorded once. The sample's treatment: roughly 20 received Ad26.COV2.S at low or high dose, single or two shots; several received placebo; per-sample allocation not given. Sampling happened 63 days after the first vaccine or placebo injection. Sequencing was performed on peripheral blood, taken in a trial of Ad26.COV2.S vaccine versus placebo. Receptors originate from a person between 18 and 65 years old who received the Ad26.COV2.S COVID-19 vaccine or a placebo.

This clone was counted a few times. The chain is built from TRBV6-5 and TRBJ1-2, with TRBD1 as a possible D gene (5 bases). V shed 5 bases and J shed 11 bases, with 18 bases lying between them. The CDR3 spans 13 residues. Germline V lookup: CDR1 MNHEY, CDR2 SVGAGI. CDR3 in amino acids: CASSTIRVTGYTF. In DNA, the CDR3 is TGTGCCAGCAGTACAATCAGGGTGACCGGTTACACCTTC.

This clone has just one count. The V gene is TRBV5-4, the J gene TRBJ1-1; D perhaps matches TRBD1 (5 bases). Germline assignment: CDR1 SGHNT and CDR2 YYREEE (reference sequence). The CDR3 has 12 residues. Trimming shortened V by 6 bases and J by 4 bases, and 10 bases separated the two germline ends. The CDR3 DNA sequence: TGTGCCAGCATAAGAAGGGGCACTGAAGCTTTCTTT. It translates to CASIRRGTEAFF. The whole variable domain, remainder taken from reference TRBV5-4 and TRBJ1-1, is ETGVTQSPTHLIKTRGQQVTLRCSSQSGHNTVSWYQQALGQGPQFIFQYYREEENGRGNFPPRFSGLQFPNYSSELNVNALELDDSALYLCASIRRGTEAFFGQGTRLTVV.

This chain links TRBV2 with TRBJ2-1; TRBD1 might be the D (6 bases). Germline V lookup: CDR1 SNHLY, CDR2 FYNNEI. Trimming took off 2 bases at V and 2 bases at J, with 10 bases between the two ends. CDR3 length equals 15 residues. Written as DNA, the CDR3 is TGTGCCAGCAGTGAAATTTCAGGGGCCTACAATGAGCAGTTCTTC. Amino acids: CASSEISGAYNEQFF.

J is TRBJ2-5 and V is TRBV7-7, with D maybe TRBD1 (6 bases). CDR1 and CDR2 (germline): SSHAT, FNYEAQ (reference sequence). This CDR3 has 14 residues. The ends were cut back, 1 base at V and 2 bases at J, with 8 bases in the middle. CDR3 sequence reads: CASSLGGRQETQYF. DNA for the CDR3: TGTGCCAGCAGCTTAGGGGGGCGACAAGAGACCCAGTACTTC.

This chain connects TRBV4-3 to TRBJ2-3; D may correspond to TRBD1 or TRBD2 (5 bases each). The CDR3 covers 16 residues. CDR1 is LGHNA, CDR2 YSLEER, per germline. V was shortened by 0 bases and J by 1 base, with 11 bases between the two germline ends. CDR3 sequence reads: CASSQDGGVRTDTQYF. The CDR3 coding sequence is TGCGCCAGCAGCCAAGATGGGGGAGTCCGCACAGATACGCAGTATTTT.

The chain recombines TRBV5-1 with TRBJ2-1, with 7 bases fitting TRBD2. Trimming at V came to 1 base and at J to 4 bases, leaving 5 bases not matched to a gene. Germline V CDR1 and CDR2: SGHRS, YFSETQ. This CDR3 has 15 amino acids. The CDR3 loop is CASSLLSGSYNEQFF. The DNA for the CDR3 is TGCGCCAGCAGCTTGCTTAGCGGGTCATACAATGAGCAGTTCTTC.

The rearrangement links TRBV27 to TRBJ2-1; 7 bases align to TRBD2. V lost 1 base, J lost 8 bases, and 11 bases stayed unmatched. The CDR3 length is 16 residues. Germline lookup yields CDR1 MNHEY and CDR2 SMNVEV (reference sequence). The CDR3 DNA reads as TGTGCCAGCAGTTTATACCGGGACTACCGTAGGCATGAGCAGTTCTTC. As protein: CASSLYRDYRRHEQFF.

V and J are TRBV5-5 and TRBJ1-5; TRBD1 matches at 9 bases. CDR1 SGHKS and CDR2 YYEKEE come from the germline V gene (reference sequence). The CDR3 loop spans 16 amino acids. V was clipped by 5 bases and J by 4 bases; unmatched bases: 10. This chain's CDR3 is CASSLSFGTGNQPQHF. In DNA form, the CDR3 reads TGTGCCAGCAGTCTCAGCTTCGGGACAGGGAATCAGCCCCAGCATTTT. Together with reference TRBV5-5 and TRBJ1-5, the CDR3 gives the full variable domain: DAGVTQSPTHLIKTRGQQVTLRCSPISGHKSVSWYQQVLGQGPQFIFQYYEKEERGRGNFPDRFSARQFPNYSSELNVNALLLGDSALYLCASSLSFGTGNQPQHFGDGTRLSIL.

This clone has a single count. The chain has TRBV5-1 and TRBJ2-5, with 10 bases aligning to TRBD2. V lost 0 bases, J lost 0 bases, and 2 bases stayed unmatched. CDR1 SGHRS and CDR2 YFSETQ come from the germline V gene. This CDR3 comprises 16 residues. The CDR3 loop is CASSLGSGGYQETQYF. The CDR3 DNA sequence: TGCGCCAGCAGCTTGGGTAGCGGGGGGTACCAAGAGACCCAGTACTTC.

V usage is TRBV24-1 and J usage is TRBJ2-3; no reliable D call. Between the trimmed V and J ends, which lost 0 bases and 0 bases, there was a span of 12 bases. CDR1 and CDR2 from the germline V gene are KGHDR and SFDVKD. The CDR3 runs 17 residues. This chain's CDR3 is CATSDLPAFTSTDTQYF. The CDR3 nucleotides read TGTGCCACCAGTGATTTGCCAGCGTTTACTAGCACAGATACGCAGTATTTT.

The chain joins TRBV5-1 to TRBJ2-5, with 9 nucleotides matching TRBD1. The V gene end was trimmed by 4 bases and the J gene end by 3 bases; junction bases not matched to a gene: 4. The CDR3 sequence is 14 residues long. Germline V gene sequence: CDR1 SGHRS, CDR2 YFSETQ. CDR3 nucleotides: TGCGCCAGCAGCCAACAGGGGGCGGAAGAGACCCAGTACTTC. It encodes CASSQQGAEETQYF.

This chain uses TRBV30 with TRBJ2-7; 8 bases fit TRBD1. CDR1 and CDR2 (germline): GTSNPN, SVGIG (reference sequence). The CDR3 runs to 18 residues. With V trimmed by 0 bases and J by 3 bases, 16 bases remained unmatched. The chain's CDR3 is CAWSVQAMRDRNYYEQYF. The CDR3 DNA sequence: TGTGCCTGGAGTGTACAGGCTATGAGGGACAGGAATTACTACGAGCAGTACTTC.

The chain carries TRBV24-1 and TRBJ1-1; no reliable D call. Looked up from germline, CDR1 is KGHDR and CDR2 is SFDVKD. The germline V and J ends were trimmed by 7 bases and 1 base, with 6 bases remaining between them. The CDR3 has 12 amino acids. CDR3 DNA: TGTGCCACCAGGGGTGCGAACACTGAAGCTTTCTTT. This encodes CATRGANTEAFF.

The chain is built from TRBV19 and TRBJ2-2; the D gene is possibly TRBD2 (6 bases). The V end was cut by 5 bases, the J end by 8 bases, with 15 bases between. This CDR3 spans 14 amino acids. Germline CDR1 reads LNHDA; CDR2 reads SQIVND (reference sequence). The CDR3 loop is CASSSEAGAGELFF. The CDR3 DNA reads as TGTGCCAGTAGTTCGGAAGCGGGTGCGGGGGAGCTGTTTTTT. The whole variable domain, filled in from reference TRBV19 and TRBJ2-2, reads DGGITQSPKYLFRKEGQNVTLSCEQNLNHDAMYWYRQDPGQGLRLIYYSQIVNDFQKGDIAEGYSVSREKKESFPLTVTSAQKNPTAFYLCASSSEAGAGELFFGEGSRLTVL.

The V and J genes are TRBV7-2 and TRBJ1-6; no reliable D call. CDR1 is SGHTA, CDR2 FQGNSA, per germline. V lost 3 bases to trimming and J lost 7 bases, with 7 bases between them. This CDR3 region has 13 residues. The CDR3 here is CASSFSLNSPLHF. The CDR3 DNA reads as TGTGCCAGCAGCTTCAGTCTAAATTCACCCCTCCACTTT. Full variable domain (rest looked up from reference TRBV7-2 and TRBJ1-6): GAGVSQSPSNKVTEKGKDVELRCDPISGHTALYWYRQSLGQGLEFLIYFQGNSAPDKSGLPSDRFSAERTGGSVSTLTIQRTQQEDSAVYLCASSFSLNSPLHFGNGTRLTVT.

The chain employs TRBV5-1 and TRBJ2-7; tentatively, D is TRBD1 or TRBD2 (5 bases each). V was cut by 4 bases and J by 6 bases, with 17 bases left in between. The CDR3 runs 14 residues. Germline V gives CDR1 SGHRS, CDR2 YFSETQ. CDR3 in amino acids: CASSPLNRDAEQYF. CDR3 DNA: TGCGCCAGCAGCCCCCTAAACCGGGACGCCGAGCAGTACTTC.

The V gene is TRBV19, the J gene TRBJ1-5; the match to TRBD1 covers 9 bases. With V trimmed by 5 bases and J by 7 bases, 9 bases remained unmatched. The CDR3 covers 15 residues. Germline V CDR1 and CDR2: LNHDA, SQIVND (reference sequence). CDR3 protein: CASSPTGGLNQPQHF. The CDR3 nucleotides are TGTGCCAGTAGTCCGACAGGGGGTCTGAACCAGCCCCAGCATTTT.

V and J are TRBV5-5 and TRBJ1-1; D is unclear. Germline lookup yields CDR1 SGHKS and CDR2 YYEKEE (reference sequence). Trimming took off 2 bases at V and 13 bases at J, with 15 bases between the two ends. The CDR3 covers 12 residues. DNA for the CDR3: TGTGCCAGCAGCTTCGATACTGGTGTCGGTTTCTTT. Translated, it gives CASSFDTGVGFF.

CDR3 in amino acids: CASSQEVAGGREQYF. The CDR3, as DNA: TGTGCCAGCAGCCAAGAGGTTGCGGGAGGGAGGGAGCAGTACTTC. V gene TRBV14 combines with J gene TRBJ2-7; 9 bases align to TRBD2. V was pared by 0 bases and J by 7 bases, with 7 bases of the junction left unmatched. The germline V gene has CDR1 SGHDN and CDR2 FVKESK. The CDR3 has 15 residues.

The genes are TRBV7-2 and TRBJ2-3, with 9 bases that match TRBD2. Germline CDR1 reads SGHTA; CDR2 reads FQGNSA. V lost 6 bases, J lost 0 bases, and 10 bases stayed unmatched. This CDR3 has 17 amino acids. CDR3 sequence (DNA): TGTGCCAGCAGAAAAGCGGGGGGCTTTGCTAGCACAGATACGCAGTATTTT. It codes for CASRKAGGFASTDTQYF.

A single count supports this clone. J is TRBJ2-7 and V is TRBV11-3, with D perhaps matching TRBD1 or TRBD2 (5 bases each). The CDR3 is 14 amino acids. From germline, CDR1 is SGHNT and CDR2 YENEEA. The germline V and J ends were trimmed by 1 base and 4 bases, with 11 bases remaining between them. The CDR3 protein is CASSLGGAWYEQYF. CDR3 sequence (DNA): TGTGCCAGCAGCTTAGGAGGGGCCTGGTACGAGCAGTACTTC.

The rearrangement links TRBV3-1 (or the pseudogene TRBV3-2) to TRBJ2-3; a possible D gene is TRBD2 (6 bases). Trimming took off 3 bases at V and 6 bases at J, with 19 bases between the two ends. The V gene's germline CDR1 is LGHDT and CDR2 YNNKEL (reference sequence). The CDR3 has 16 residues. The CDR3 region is CASSQEGTLRADTQYF. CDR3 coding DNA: TGTGCCAGCAGCCAGGAGGGAACCCTAAGGGCGGATACGCAGTATTTT.

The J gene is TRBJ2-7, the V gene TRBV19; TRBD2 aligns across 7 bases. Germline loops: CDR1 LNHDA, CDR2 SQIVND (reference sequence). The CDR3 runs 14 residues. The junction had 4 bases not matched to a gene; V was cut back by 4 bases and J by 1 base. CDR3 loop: CASSTGLVSYEQYF. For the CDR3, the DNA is TGTGCCAGTAGTACCGGACTAGTATCCTACGAGCAGTACTTC.